These 14 T cell receptor beta chains were sequenced from one sample in a study of blood T cell repertoires in COVID-19. The data were produced by immunoSEQ multiplex PCR, yet TCRdb's version contains in-frame clones alone and is incomplete. The sample includes about 120,000 clones, around 77% of them seen just once. Material for sequencing was peripheral blood. These TCRs come from a human donor in a cohort sampled during active COVID-19.

This clone has a single count. The chain has TRBV5-1 and TRBJ2-1; 10 bases align to TRBD2. Germline assignment: CDR1 SGHRS and CDR2 YFSETQ. This CDR3 is built from 15 residues. The J segment lost 9 bases and the V segment lost 2 bases, leaving 8 bases of the junction unmatched. The CDR3 sequence is CASSFFSGRALEQFF. CDR3 sequence (DNA): TGCGCCAGCAGCTTTTTCAGCGGGAGGGCCCTTGAGCAGTTCTTC. Full variable domain (rest looked up from reference TRBV5-1 and TRBJ2-1): KAGVTQTPRYLIKTRGQQVTLSCSPISGHRSVSWYQQTPGQGLQFLFEYFSETQRNKGNFPGRFSGRQFSNSRSEMNVSTLELGDSALYLCASSFFSGRALEQFFGPGTRLTVL.

The gene calls are TRBV2 and TRBJ1-5; weak D call: TRBD1 (5 bases). CDR3 size: 14 residues. V was trimmed by 4 bases and J by 6 bases, leaving 13 bases between them. Germline CDR1 and CDR2: SNHLY and FYNNEI. CDR3 region: CASSAQALFQPQHF. In nucleotides, the CDR3 is TGTGCCAGCAGTGCACAGGCGTTATTTCAGCCCCAGCATTTT.

J is TRBJ1-1 and V is TRBV6-5, with D possibly TRBD1 on 5 matching bases. Trimming pared 7 bases from V and 11 bases from J, leaving 11 bases between. The germline V gene encodes CDR1 MNHEY and CDR2 SVGAGI. CDR3 length equals 10 residues. The CDR3 DNA reads TGTGCCAGCAACGGACACGCGGCTTTCTTT. Its translation is CASNGHAAFF.

The chain combines TRBV5-6 with TRBJ2-3, with 15 bases matching TRBD2. V shed 0 bases, J shed 4 bases, and the junction held 6 bases outside the gene matches. The V gene's germline CDR1 is SGHDT and CDR2 YYEEEE. This CDR3 contains 18 residues. In DNA, the CDR3 is TGTGCCAGCAGCTTGGGATGGACTAGCGGGGGGGTGTCAGATACGCAGTATTTT. Amino acid sequence: CASSLGWTSGGVSDTQYF. The variable domain in full, with the rest retrieved from reference TRBV5-6 and TRBJ2-3, is DAGVTQSPTHLIKTRGQQVTLRCSPKSGHDTVSWYQQALGQGPQFIFQYYEEEERQRGNFPDRFSGHQFPNYSSELNVNALLLGDSALYLCASSLGWTSGGVSDTQYFGPGTRLTVL.

The V call is TRBV19, the J call TRBJ1-5; TRBD1 agrees at 11 bases. Trimming at V came to 5 bases and at J to 2 bases, leaving 5 bases not matched to a gene. In germline, CDR1 is LNHDA, CDR2 SQIVND (reference sequence). CDR3 length equals 16 residues. The CDR3 protein is CASSPPGQGGNQPQHF. CDR3 DNA sequence: TGTGCCAGTAGTCCCCCGGGACAGGGGGGCAATCAGCCCCAGCATTTT.

The V and J genes are TRBV21-1 and TRBJ1-2; TRBD1 reflects the table's D call only, with no check against the DNA. TRBV21-1 is a documented pseudogene. This CDR3 has 15 residues. This CDR3 reads CASSPGGQGNYGYTF. The CDR3 region has the DNA TGTGCCAGCAGCCCGGGTGGGCAGGGCAACTATGGCTACACCTTC.

This clone was seen once. The gene calls are TRBV29-1 and TRBJ2-2; 9 bases align to TRBD2. CDR1 and CDR2 (germline): SQVTM, ANQGSEA. V shed 1 base, J shed 6 bases, and the junction held 0 bases outside the gene matches. There are 13 residues in the CDR3. The CDR3 sequence is CSVEGLAAGELFF. Written as DNA, the CDR3 is TGCAGCGTTGAAGGACTAGCGGCCGGGGAGCTGTTTTTT.

This sequence joins TRBV6-5 and TRBJ1-1, with 8 bases fitting TRBD1. Germline CDR1 reads MNHEY; CDR2 reads SVGAGI. V trimming: 6 bases; J trimming: 4 bases; junction bases outside the gene matches: 10. The CDR3 runs to 15 residues. The CDR3 bases are TGTGCCAGCAGCGCCTCTAGGACAGGGACCACTGAAGCTTTCTTT. Encoded protein: CASSASRTGTTEAFF.

The CDR3 DNA follows: TGTGCCAGCAAAATCGGACTAGCGGGCGAGCAGTACTTC. It codes for CASKIGLAGEQYF. The chain carries TRBV27 and TRBJ2-7, with 11 nucleotides matching TRBD2. CDR1 and CDR2 from the germline V gene are MNHEY and SMNVEV (reference sequence). The V and J ends lost 7 bases and 6 bases, in that order; junction bases with no gene match: 5. This CDR3 has 13 amino acids.

The chain joins TRBV19 to TRBJ2-1; 12 bases align to TRBD2. V lost 5 bases, J lost 8 bases, and 10 bases stayed unmatched. CDR1 and CDR2 from the germline V gene are LNHDA and SQIVND (reference sequence). The CDR3 loop spans 16 amino acids. The CDR3 loop reads CASSVKSSGGAHEQFF. The CDR3 nucleotides are TGTGCCAGTAGTGTCAAATCTAGCGGGGGGGCCCATGAGCAGTTCTTC.

The chain has TRBV6-5 and TRBJ1-2; D is perhaps TRBD1 (5 bases). Trimming shortened V by 7 bases and J by 6 bases, and 21 bases separated the two germline ends. This CDR3 spans 15 amino acids. The germline V gene has CDR1 MNHEY and CDR2 SVGAGI. The CDR3 loop reads CASTLDGRVVNGYTF. The DNA of the CDR3 is TGTGCCAGCACCCTAGATGGCAGGGTCGTCAATGGCTACACCTTC.

The table lists this clone with a few counts. This chain links TRBV28 with TRBJ1-1; 9 bases align to TRBD1. Germline values: CDR1 MDHEN, CDR2 SYDVKM. The V segment lost 5 bases and the J segment 4 bases; nucleotides outside the gene matches: 2. The CDR3 spans 13 residues. The CDR3 sequence: CASSQTGGTEAFF. The CDR3 DNA is TGTGCCAGCAGTCAGACAGGGGGCACTGAAGCTTTCTTT.

The genes are TRBV5-1 and TRBJ2-7; 8 bases line up with TRBD1. Trimming took 0 bases from V and 3 from J; bases not matched to a gene: 2. The CDR3 consists of 14 residues. The germline V gene encodes CDR1 SGHRS and CDR2 YFSETQ. Written as DNA, the CDR3 is TGCGCCAGCAGCTTGGAGGACAGGGTCTACGAGCAGTACTTC. Its protein product is CASSLEDRVYEQYF.

This chain connects TRBV14 to TRBJ2-2; the match to TRBD1 covers 9 bases. The J segment lost 1 base and the V segment lost 1 base, leaving 4 bases of the junction unmatched. The length of the CDR3 is 17 residues. Per germline, CDR1 SGHDN and CDR2 FVKESK. The CDR3: CASSQVRQGVNTGELFF. DNA for the CDR3: TGTGCCAGCAGCCAAGTTCGACAGGGGGTGAACACCGGGGAGCTGTTTTTT.